One and the same sample provided the 32 T cell receptor beta chains below, sequenced in a study of cytomegalovirus exposure and HLA in healthy donors (dated 2017 in TCRdb). Library preparation was by the immunoSEQ multiplex PCR assay. For the multiplex PCR, a mixture combining 60 forward primers for TCR Vbeta segments and 13 reverse primers for TCR Jbeta segments was used. TCRdb mirrors the immuneACCESS table, restricted to in-frame sequences. Some clones are absent from its copies; in checked studies, under half trace to an unresolved V gene, and the reason for the others is unknown. The sample's clone listing holds around 25,000 clones. In total, the top ten clones hold approximately 15% of the sample. Source material: PBMCs. The source of these receptors is a male donor in good health and CMV-seropositive.

V and J are TRBV6-5 and TRBJ1-3, with 7 nucleotides matching TRBD1. Looked up from germline, CDR1 is MNHEY and CDR2 is SVGAGI. With 2 bases clipped from V and 4 bases from J, the junction kept 8 bases outside the gene matches. CDR3 size: 16 residues. The DNA of the CDR3 is TGTGCCAGCAGTTACACACGACAGGGAAAGGGAAACACCATATATTTT. This encodes CASSYTRQGKGNTIYF.

CDR3 nucleotides: TGTGCCAGCAGGACTCCGGCGGTACAAGAGACCCAGTACTTC. It is translated as CASRTPAVQETQYF. The chain is built from TRBV28 and TRBJ2-5; D not certain. The CDR3 spans 14 residues. Trimming left V 6 bases short and J 2 bases short, with 13 bases between. Germline V lookup: CDR1 MDHEN, CDR2 SYDVKM.

In DNA form, the CDR3 reads TGTGCCTGGCAAAAATTCATGAACACTGAAGCTTTCTTT. This gives the protein CAWQKFMNTEAFF. This sequence joins TRBV30 and TRBJ1-1; D ambiguous. CDR3 size: 13 residues. With 5 bases removed from V and 0 bases from J, the gap between germline ends came to 10 bases. Germline-derived CDR1 and CDR2 are GTSNPN and SVGIG (reference sequence). The complete variable domain, with remaining parts taken from reference TRBV30 and TRBJ1-1, reads SQTIHQWPATLVQPVGSPLSLECTVEGTSNPNLYWYRQAAGRGLQLLFYSVGIGQISSEVPQNLSASRPQDRQFILSSKKLLLSDSGFYLCAWQKFMNTEAFFGQGTRLTVV.

The J gene is TRBJ1-1, the V gene TRBV4-1; D ambiguous. This CDR3 region has 15 residues. V was trimmed by 0 bases and J by 1 base, leaving 9 bases between them. Germline V lookup: CDR1 MGHRA, CDR2 YSYEKL. The CDR3 coding sequence is TGCGCCAGCAGCCAAGATACCAGTAAGAACACTGAAGCTTTCTTT. Protein sequence: CASSQDTSKNTEAFF.

The chain employs TRBV6-1 and TRBJ2-7; 7 bases fit TRBD2. Trimming removed 4 bases from V and 10 bases from J; junction bases left unmatched: 4. Germline V CDR1 and CDR2: MNHNS, SASEGT. This CDR3 contains 11 residues. CDR3 sequence (DNA): TGTGCCAGCAGTGCTCCGGGACTACAGTACTTC. This translates into CASSAPGLQYF.

The genes are TRBV18 and TRBJ1-1; D unclear. The CDR3 runs 11 residues. Germline-derived CDR1 and CDR2 are KGHSH and LQKENI. Trimming removed 5 bases from V and 5 bases from J, with 6 bases in between. The CDR3 spells CASSSQTEAFF. Here the CDR3 DNA reads TGTGCCAGCTCATCCCAGACTGAAGCTTTCTTT.

The chain is built from TRBV19 and TRBJ1-5; 9 bases fit TRBD1. This CDR3 is 16 amino acids long. The germline V gene has CDR1 LNHDA and CDR2 SQIVND (reference sequence). V lost 5 bases, J lost 4 bases, and 9 bases stayed unmatched. CDR3 residues: CASSPWGQGGNQPQHF. CDR3 DNA sequence: TGTGCCAGTAGTCCCTGGGGACAGGGAGGGAATCAGCCCCAGCATTTT.

The V gene is TRBV7-2, the J gene TRBJ1-2; the D is unclear. Trimming removed 0 bases at V and 8 bases at J, with 13 bases between. The CDR3 loop spans 14 amino acids. In germline, CDR1 is SGHTA, CDR2 FQGNSA. The CDR3 loop reads CASSLADTTRGYTF. CDR3 nucleotides: TGTGCCAGCAGCTTAGCGGATACTACGCGCGGCTACACCTTC.

In DNA form, the CDR3 reads TGTGCCTGGAGTGGTCTAGCGGAAAATGAGCAGTTCTTC. This translates into CAWSGLAENEQFF. The chain joins TRBV30 to TRBJ2-1; 7 bases are shared with TRBD2. Germline V lookup: CDR1 GTSNPN, CDR2 SVGIG (reference sequence). This CDR3 region has 13 residues. V lost 1 base and J lost 7; bases outside the gene matches: 4.

This rearrangement joins TRBV7-9 to TRBJ2-1; TRBD2 might be the D (5 bases). Germline V gene data show CDR1 as SEHNR and CDR2 as FQNEAQ (reference sequence). The CDR3 length is 13 residues. V shed 5 bases and J shed 1 base, with 6 bases lying between them. The CDR3 sequence is CASSRDSYNEQFF. CDR3 nucleotide sequence: TGTGCCAGCAGCCGGGATTCCTACAATGAGCAGTTCTTC. Together with reference TRBV7-9 and TRBJ2-1, the CDR3 gives the full variable domain: DTGVSQNPRHKITKRGQNVTFRCDPISEHNRLYWYRQTLGQGPEFLTYFQNEAQLEKSRLLSDRFSAERPKGSFSTLEIQRTEQGDSAMYLCASSRDSYNEQFFGPGTRLTVL.

The rearrangement joins TRBV19 to TRBJ2-2, with 12 nucleotides matching TRBD2. The CDR3 is 17 amino acids. Germline trimming cut 2 bases from V and 6 bases from J; bases unmatched to any gene: 7. Germline CDR1 LNHDA, CDR2 SQIVND (reference sequence). The CDR3 loop reads CASSIPGLAGRPGELFF. CDR3 in DNA: TGTGCCAGTAGTATACCCGGACTAGCGGGGAGACCCGGGGAGCTGTTTTTT.

The chain uses TRBV30 and TRBJ2-3; 7 bases fit TRBD2. CDR3 size: 13 residues. The J segment lost 4 bases and the V segment lost 0 bases, leaving 1 base of the junction unmatched. Germline CDR1 reads GTSNPN; CDR2 reads SVGIG (reference sequence). The CDR3, as DNA: TGTGCCTGGAGTGTAGCGGGGTCAGATACGCAGTATTTT. Its protein product is CAWSVAGSDTQYF.

The rearrangement uses TRBV7-9 and TRBJ2-2, with TRBD2 matching 12 bases. The V gene end was trimmed by 5 bases and the J gene end by 1 base; junction bases not matched to a gene: 5. The CDR3 is made up of 17 amino acids. CDR1 SEHNR and CDR2 FQNEAQ come from the germline V gene (reference sequence). The CDR3 DNA is TGTGCCAGCAGCGCGACGACTAGCGGGGGGAACACCGGGGAGCTGTTTTTT. Residues: CASSATTSGGNTGELFF. Full variable domain (remainder filled in from reference TRBV7-9 and TRBJ2-2): DTGVSQNPRHKITKRGQNVTFRCDPISEHNRLYWYRQTLGQGPEFLTYFQNEAQLEKSRLLSDRFSAERPKGSFSTLEIQRTEQGDSAMYLCASSATTSGGNTGELFFGEGSRLTVL.

The gene calls are TRBV30 and TRBJ1-5; D is possibly TRBD1 (6 bases). The CDR3 loop spans 13 amino acids. CDR1 and CDR2 from the germline V gene are GTSNPN and SVGIG (reference sequence). Trimming pared 4 bases from V and 2 bases from J, leaving 9 bases between. The CDR3 here is CAWNSGGNQPQHF. The CDR3 DNA sequence: TGTGCCTGGAATTCAGGGGGCAATCAGCCCCAGCATTTT.

V is TRBV7-3 and J is TRBJ2-1, with 7 bases aligning to TRBD2. Trimming took 8 bases from V and 7 from J; bases not matched to a gene: 11. This CDR3 contains 14 residues. CDR1 is SGHTA and CDR2 is FQGTGA in the germline V gene. CDR3 amino acids: CASGDQTSQNEQFF. In DNA form, the CDR3 reads TGTGCCAGCGGAGACCAGACTAGCCAAAATGAGCAGTTCTTC.

V and J are TRBV30 and TRBJ1-5, with a weak D call TRBD1 (5 bases). In germline, CDR1 is GTSNPN, CDR2 SVGIG (reference sequence). Trimming left V 1 base short and J 5 bases short, with 15 bases between. The CDR3 has 15 amino acids. The CDR3 DNA follows: TGTGCCTGGAGTGGGGGTAGGAGGGGAGATCAGCCCCAGCATTTT. Residues: CAWSGGRRGDQPQHF. Full variable domain (remainder filled in from reference TRBV30 and TRBJ1-5): SQTIHQWPATLVQPVGSPLSLECTVEGTSNPNLYWYRQAAGRGLQLLFYSVGIGQISSEVPQNLSASRPQDRQFILSSKKLLLSDSGFYLCAWSGGRRGDQPQHFGDGTRLSIL.

The chain carries TRBV18 and TRBJ2-3, with no clear D. The germline gives CDR1 KGHSH, CDR2 LQKENI. This CDR3 has 14 residues. V shed 2 bases and J shed 2 bases, with 8 bases lying between them. DNA of the CDR3: TGTGCCAGCTCACCATCCCAGTCCACAGATACGCAGTATTTT. This gives the protein CASSPSQSTDTQYF. The full variable domain, its missing parts supplied by reference TRBV18 and TRBJ2-3, is NAGVMQNPRHLVRRRGQEARLRCSPMKGHSHVYWYRQLPEEGLKFMVYLQKENIIDESGMPKERFSAEFPKEGPSILRIQQVVRGDSAAYFCASSPSQSTDTQYFGPGTRLTVL.

V and J are TRBV18 and TRBJ1-1, with D unclear. The CDR3 length is 14 residues. V was shortened by 6 bases and J by 1 base, with 12 bases between the two germline ends. Germline assignment: CDR1 KGHSH and CDR2 LQKENI. The CDR3 here is CASSFPGANTEAFF. CDR3 DNA sequence: TGTGCCAGCTCGTTCCCTGGAGCGAACACTGAAGCTTTCTTT.

The chain's CDR3 is CASSGLAGGTDTQYF. The CDR3 DNA sequence: TGTGCCAGCAGCGGACTAGCGGGAGGCACAGATACGCAGTATTTT. This sequence joins TRBV6-1 and TRBJ2-3; TRBD2 agrees at 13 bases. The CDR3 spans 15 residues. The trim removed 6 bases at V and 1 base at J, leaving 1 base unmatched. Germline V gene sequence: CDR1 MNHNS, CDR2 SASEGT.

V is TRBV19 and J is TRBJ1-4; 7 nucleotides agree with TRBD1. With V trimmed by 2 bases and J by 8 bases, 5 bases remained unmatched. The V gene's germline CDR1 is LNHDA and CDR2 SQIVND (reference sequence). The CDR3 loop spans 14 amino acids. CDR3 protein: CASSITGDPEKLFF. The CDR3 DNA sequence: TGTGCCAGTAGTATAACAGGGGATCCAGAAAAACTGTTTTTT.

The chain carries TRBV19 and TRBJ2-1; 9 positions match TRBD2. The V gene's germline CDR1 is LNHDA and CDR2 SQIVND (reference sequence). This CDR3 has 14 amino acids. Trimming removed 6 bases from V and 5 bases from J; junction bases left unmatched: 5. The CDR3 coding sequence is TGTGCCAGTAGGAAAGCGGGAGGAGACAATGAGCAGTTCTTC. It is translated as CASRKAGGDNEQFF.

This rearrangement joins TRBV5-1 to TRBJ2-3; TRBD2 aligns across 12 bases. CDR3 length: 17 amino acids. Trimming cost V 0 bases and J 0 bases; bases outside gene matches: 2. Germline CDR1 reads SGHRS; CDR2 reads YFSETQ. The chain's CDR3 is CASSLGLAGVSTDTQYF. The CDR3, as DNA: TGCGCCAGCAGCTTGGGACTAGCGGGGGTGAGCACAGATACGCAGTATTTT.

Comments on this clone: The same CDR3 also results from other DNA sequences found in this sample. DNA of the CDR3: TGCGCCTCAAACTCGGGACAGGGAGTTAGGGGTGAAAAACTGTTTTTT. It codes for CASNSGQGVRGEKLFF. The V call is TRBV5-1, the J call TRBJ1-4; 9 bases are shared with TRBD1. After removal of 10 bases from V and 7 bases from J, the junction contained 17 bases not matched to a gene. Germline V gives CDR1 SGHRS, CDR2 YFSETQ. This CDR3 spans 16 amino acids.

The genes are TRBV9 and TRBJ1-3; D perhaps matches TRBD1 (5 bases). CDR1 is SGDLS and CDR2 is YYNGEE in the germline V gene. The CDR3 is made up of 16 amino acids. V lost 2 bases and J lost 0, with 12 bases in between. The CDR3 DNA reads as TGTGCCAGCAGCGTCCGACAGTCTAACTCTGGAAACACCATATATTTT. The encoded protein is CASSVRQSNSGNTIYF.

The chain couples TRBV6-4 to TRBJ1-2, with D maybe TRBD1 (5 bases). This CDR3 comprises 15 residues. Trimming took off 4 bases at V and 4 bases at J, with 16 bases between the two ends. Germline lookup yields CDR1 MRHNA and CDR2 SNTAGT. DNA for the CDR3: TGTGCCAGCAGTGCCTCCCCGGGACTTTTCTATGGCTACACCTTC. It encodes CASSASPGLFYGYTF.

The chain is built from TRBV28 and TRBJ1-3; the D is unclear. Trimming removed 7 bases from V and 0 bases from J, with 10 bases in between. Germline V gene lookup returns CDR1 MDHEN and CDR2 SYDVKM. The CDR3 has 14 residues. The CDR3, as DNA: TGTGCCAGCATGACCGCTAGCTCTGGAAACACCATATATTTT. Its protein is CASMTASSGNTIYF.

V usage is TRBV7-9 and J usage is TRBJ1-2; TRBD1 agrees at 10 bases. There are 14 residues in the CDR3. The V segment lost 4 bases and the J segment 6 bases; nucleotides outside the gene matches: 5. Germline lookup yields CDR1 SEHNR and CDR2 FQNEAQ (reference sequence). CDR3 loop: CASSSYGTGDGYTF. For the CDR3, the DNA is TGTGCCAGCAGCTCCTACGGGACAGGGGATGGCTACACCTTC.

The chain recombines TRBV6-5 with TRBJ1-5; 8 bases fit TRBD1. The CDR3 consists of 13 residues. The V gene end was trimmed by 8 bases and the J gene end by 6 bases; junction bases not matched to a gene: 6. Germline values: CDR1 MNHEY, CDR2 SVGAGI. CDR3 in DNA: TGTGCCAGCCAACGCGACAGGGGTCAGCCCCAGCATTTT. Residues: CASQRDRGQPQHF.

The chain recombines TRBV30 with TRBJ1-1; a possible D gene is TRBD1 (6 bases). CDR3 length: 11 amino acids. V lost 4 bases and J lost 7, with 10 bases in between. Germline assignment: CDR1 GTSNPN and CDR2 SVGIG (reference sequence). CDR3 residues: CAWTVGGEAFF. CDR3 nucleotide sequence: TGTGCCTGGACCGTAGGGGGTGAAGCTTTCTTT.

CDR3 amino acids: CASKRTEAFF. CDR3 in DNA: TGTGCCAGCAAGAGAACTGAAGCTTTCTTT. J is TRBJ1-1 and V is TRBV28; D is unresolved. The V end lost 7 bases, the J end lost 5 bases, and 5 bases lay between the germline ends. CDR3 length: 10 amino acids. Germline V CDR1 and CDR2: MDHEN, SYDVKM.

The CDR3 region has the DNA TGTGCCAGCAGTTCAGGGGGTAAAGAGGGTCAGCCCCAGCATTTT. Amino acid sequence: CASSSGGKEGQPQHF. The rearrangement links TRBV28 to TRBJ1-5, with 7 positions matching TRBD1. Germline V gene sequence: CDR1 MDHEN, CDR2 SYDVKM. The CDR3 runs 15 residues. The ends lost 4 bases at V and 6 bases at J; junction bases unmatched: 9.

The chain carries TRBV7-2 and TRBJ2-7; 13 bases agree with TRBD2. The CDR3 consists of 15 residues. Losses at the gene ends were 4 bases for V and 0 bases for J; bases not matched to a gene: 0. From germline, CDR1 is SGHTA and CDR2 FQGNSA. This chain's CDR3 is CASSWTSGSSYEQYF. CDR3 nucleotide sequence: TGTGCCAGCAGCTGGACTAGCGGGAGCTCCTACGAGCAGTACTTC.